Listed here are 20 T cell receptor beta chains from one sample, sequenced in a study of T cell responses to AZD1222 COVID-19 vaccine. The method was immunoSEQ multiplex PCR; TCRdb's version includes in-frame clones alone and lacks a portion of them. The repertoire includes over 140,000 clones, approximately 92% of them detected once, and 3.6% sits in the top ten. Sequencing used peripheral blood, obtained 28 days after the second AZD1222 dose. The origin of the receptors is an adult who received the AZD1222 COVID-19 vaccine.

V gene TRBV27 combines with J gene TRBJ2-7; a weak D match, TRBD2 (6 bases). Trimming removed 6 bases from V and 2 bases from J, with 17 bases in between. Looked up from germline, CDR1 is MNHEY and CDR2 is SMNVEV (reference sequence). The CDR3 runs 15 residues. CDR3 nucleotides: TGTGCCAGCAGCCCCTCGCTAGCGTTTACCTACGAGCAGTACTTC. It translates to CASSPSLAFTYEQYF.

The rearrangement links TRBV3-1 (or the pseudogene TRBV3-2) to TRBJ2-7, with D hard to call. This CDR3 is 12 amino acids long. Germline lookup yields CDR1 LGHDT and CDR2 YNNKEL (reference sequence). Trimming shortened V by 1 base and J by 7 bases, and 8 bases separated the two germline ends. The CDR3 protein is CASSQGVKEQYF. In DNA form, the CDR3 reads TGTGCCAGCAGCCAAGGGGTGAAAGAGCAGTACTTC.

This rearrangement joins TRBV7-3 to TRBJ2-1, with 9 bases lining up with TRBD2. CDR3 length equals 15 residues. Trimming removed 5 bases from V and 8 bases from J; junction bases left unmatched: 10. The germline V gene has CDR1 SGHTA and CDR2 FQGTGA. CDR3 sequence (DNA): TGTGCCAGCAGCCTCGCGGGCGGGAGGGGCGATGAGCAGTTCTTC. The encoded protein is CASSLAGGRGDEQFF.

This chain uses TRBV28 with TRBJ1-1; 7 bases fit TRBD1. V shed 6 bases and J 10 bases; nucleotides not matched to a gene: 5. Germline lookup yields CDR1 MDHEN and CDR2 SYDVKM. The CDR3 is 11 amino acids. In DNA form, the CDR3 reads TGTGCCAGCAGAATTGCAGGGGGAGCTTTCTTT. The encoded protein is CASRIAGGAFF.

The chain links TRBV10-3 to TRBJ2-2; TRBD1 aligns across 9 bases. CDR1 is ENHRY, CDR2 SYGVKD, per germline. CDR3 length: 15 amino acids. Trimming removed 8 bases from V and 2 bases from J; junction bases left unmatched: 6. Here the CDR3 DNA reads TGTGCCATCCAGGTGGGACAGGGTAACACCGGGGAGCTGTTTTTT. Encoded protein: CAIQVGQGNTGELFF.

The chain is built from TRBV18 and TRBJ2-7, with a weak D call TRBD2 (5 bases). The germline V gene has CDR1 KGHSH and CDR2 LQKENI. Between the trimmed V and J ends, which lost 1 base and 0 bases, there was a span of 13 bases. The CDR3 covers 16 residues. CDR3 sequence: CASSPQSPGNSYEQYF. The CDR3 DNA follows: TGTGCCAGCTCACCACAGAGCCCCGGGAACTCCTACGAGCAGTACTTC.

The J gene is TRBJ2-7, the V gene TRBV6-2 or TRBV6-3; tentatively, D is TRBD2 (5 bases). Per the germline V gene, CDR1 is MNHEY and CDR2 is SVGEGT. Trimming stripped 5 bases from V and 2 bases from J, with 16 bases between. CDR3 length equals 15 residues. This CDR3 is CASSPRGLATYEQYF. CDR3 in DNA: TGTGCCAGCAGTCCCCGCGGGCTAGCAACCTACGAGCAGTACTTC.

This chain joins TRBV7-2 and TRBJ2-7; D remains unclear. The V end lost 7 bases, the J end lost 7 bases, and 11 bases lay between the germline ends. The CDR3 sequence is 11 residues long. Per germline, CDR1 SGHTA and CDR2 FQGNSA. The CDR3, as DNA: TGTGCCAGCACCCTTAATGGGGAGCAGTACTTC. Amino acid sequence: CASTLNGEQYF.

This rearrangement joins TRBV11-2 to TRBJ2-7; a possible D gene is TRBD1 (5 bases). This CDR3 has 14 residues. The germline V gene has CDR1 SGHAT and CDR2 FQNNGV. V was trimmed by 2 bases and J by 2 bases, leaving 10 bases between them. CDR3 coding DNA: TGTGCCAGCAGCTTAAGGGGCGATCCCTACGAGCAGTACTTC. Translation: CASSLRGDPYEQYF.

This chain links TRBV5-6 with TRBJ2-2, with D possibly being TRBD1 (6 bases). Germline CDR1 SGHDT, CDR2 YYEEEE. Trimming stripped 0 bases from V and 2 bases from J, with 14 bases between. This CDR3 comprises 17 residues. CDR3 protein: CASSLDIGTINTGELFF. DNA for the CDR3: TGTGCCAGCAGCTTGGACATCGGGACAATTAACACCGGGGAGCTGTTTTTT.

The J gene is TRBJ1-6, the V gene TRBV28; TRBD1 might be the D (6 bases). Germline V gives CDR1 MDHEN, CDR2 SYDVKM. The V gene lost 3 bases and the J gene lost 7 bases, with 13 bases spanning the gap. This CDR3 has 15 amino acids. This chain's CDR3 is CASSFNRELNSPLHF. CDR3 DNA sequence: TGTGCCAGCAGTTTTAACAGGGAGCTAAATTCACCCCTCCACTTT.

This chain uses TRBV3-1 (or the pseudogene TRBV3-2) with TRBJ2-7; maybe TRBD2 (6 bases). V shed 4 bases and J shed 6 bases, with 13 bases lying between them. This CDR3 comprises 13 residues. Germline values: CDR1 LGHDT, CDR2 YNNKEL (reference sequence). The CDR3 spells CASSPLGGVEQYF. In nucleotides, the CDR3 is TGTGCCAGCAGCCCCCTCGGGGGAGTCGAGCAGTACTTC.

V is TRBV7-2 and J is TRBJ1-5; TRBD1 aligns across 12 bases. The J segment lost 7 bases and the V segment lost 4 bases, leaving 5 bases of the junction unmatched. This CDR3 region has 15 residues. Germline CDR1 is SGHTA and CDR2 is FQGNSA. In DNA form, the CDR3 reads TGTGCCAGCAGCTGGGGACAGGGGGCCAACCAGCCCCAGCATTTT. Its translation is CASSWGQGANQPQHF. The full variable domain, its missing parts supplied by reference TRBV7-2 and TRBJ1-5, is GAGVSQSPSNKVTEKGKDVELRCDPISGHTALYWYRQSLGQGLEFLIYFQGNSAPDKSGLPSDRFSAERTGGSVSTLTIQRTQQEDSAVYLCASSWGQGANQPQHFGDGTRLSIL.

The chain couples TRBV28 to TRBJ1-2; D remains ambiguous. The CDR3 is 14 residues long. Germline CDR1 MDHEN, CDR2 SYDVKM. V was cut by 6 bases and J by 4 bases, with 15 bases left in between. In nucleotides, the CDR3 is TGTGCCAGCAGGTCAACAGACGAGAGCTATGGCTACACCTTC. Residues: CASRSTDESYGYTF.

This clone came up once. This chain uses TRBV6-6 with TRBJ2-2, with unresolved D. The CDR3 has 14 residues. Trimming took 0 bases from V and 1 from J, leaving 3 bases between them. Germline V gene lookup returns CDR1 MNHNY and CDR2 SVGAGI (reference sequence). The DNA for the CDR3 is TGTGCCAGCAGTTACTCTGGGAACACCGGGGAGCTGTTTTTT. The encoded protein is CASSYSGNTGELFF.

The chain is built from TRBV28 and TRBJ1-6, with D possibly being TRBD1 (6 bases). The CDR3 contains 14 residues. Trimming shortened V by 10 bases and J by 8 bases, and 18 bases separated the two germline ends. CDR1 is MDHEN, CDR2 SYDVKM, per germline. The CDR3 bases are TGTGCCACCAAACGCCAGGGGCTTTATTCACCCCTCCACTTT. Its translation is CATKRQGLYSPLHF.

V gene TRBV27 combines with J gene TRBJ1-1; D is undetermined. The germline V and J ends were trimmed by 3 bases and 7 bases, with 15 bases remaining between them. The CDR3 has 14 residues. Germline CDR1 reads MNHEY; CDR2 reads SMNVEV (reference sequence). CDR3 amino acids: CASSFNPPGDEAFF. Written as DNA, the CDR3 is TGTGCCAGCAGTTTCAACCCTCCCGGGGATGAAGCTTTCTTT.

The rearrangement links TRBV19 to TRBJ1-2, with no clear D. V lost 3 bases and J 2 bases, leaving 13 bases between the germline ends. The CDR3 spans 15 residues. Germline V gives CDR1 LNHDA, CDR2 SQIVND (reference sequence). The CDR3: CASSIPPSGNYGYTF. The DNA of the CDR3 is TGTGCCAGTAGTATTCCCCCCAGCGGAAACTATGGCTACACCTTC.

V and J are TRBV18 and TRBJ2-3, with D possibly TRBD1 on 5 matching bases. Germline V gene sequence: CDR1 KGHSH, CDR2 LQKENI. V shed 3 bases and J shed 2 bases, with 9 bases lying between them. The CDR3 spans 14 residues. CDR3 DNA: TGTGCCAGCTCACCGCGTGGGGCCACAGATACGCAGTATTTT. Its translation: CASSPRGATDTQYF.

The rearrangement uses TRBV29-1 and TRBJ2-1; perhaps TRBD1 as D (6 bases). V was shortened by 7 bases and J by 0 bases, with 13 bases between the two germline ends. The length of the CDR3 is 14 residues. Germline CDR1 is SQVTM and CDR2 is ANQGSEA. The chain's CDR3 is CSGGTFSSYNEQFF. In DNA form, the CDR3 reads TGCAGCGGGGGGACATTCAGCTCCTACAATGAGCAGTTCTTC.